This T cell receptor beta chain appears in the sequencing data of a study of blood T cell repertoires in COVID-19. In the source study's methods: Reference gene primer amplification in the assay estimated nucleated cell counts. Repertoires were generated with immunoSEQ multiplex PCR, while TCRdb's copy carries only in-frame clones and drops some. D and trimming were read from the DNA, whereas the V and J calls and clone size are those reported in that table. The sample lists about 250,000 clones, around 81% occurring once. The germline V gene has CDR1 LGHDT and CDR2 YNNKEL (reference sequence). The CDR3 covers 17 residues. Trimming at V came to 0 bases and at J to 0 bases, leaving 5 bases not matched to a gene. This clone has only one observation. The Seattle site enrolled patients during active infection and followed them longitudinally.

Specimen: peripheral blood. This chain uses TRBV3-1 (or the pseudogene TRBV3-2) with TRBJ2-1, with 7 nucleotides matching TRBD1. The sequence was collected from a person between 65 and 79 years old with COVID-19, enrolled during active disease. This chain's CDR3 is CASSQEGGLFSYNEQFF. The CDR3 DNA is TGTGCCAGCAGCCAAGAAGGGGGCCTGTTCTCCTACAATGAGCAGTTCTTC.